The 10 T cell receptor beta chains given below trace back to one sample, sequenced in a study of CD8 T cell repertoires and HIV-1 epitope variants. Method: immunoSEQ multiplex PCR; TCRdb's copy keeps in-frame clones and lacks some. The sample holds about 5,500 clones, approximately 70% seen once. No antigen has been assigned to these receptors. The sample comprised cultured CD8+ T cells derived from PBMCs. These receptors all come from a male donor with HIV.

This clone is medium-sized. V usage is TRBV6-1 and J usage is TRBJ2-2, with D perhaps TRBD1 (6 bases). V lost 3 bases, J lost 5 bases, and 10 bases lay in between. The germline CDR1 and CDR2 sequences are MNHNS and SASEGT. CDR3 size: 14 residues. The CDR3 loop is CASSDKGETGELFF. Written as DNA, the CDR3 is TGTGCCAGCAGTGACAAGGGGGAGACCGGGGAGCTGTTTTTT.

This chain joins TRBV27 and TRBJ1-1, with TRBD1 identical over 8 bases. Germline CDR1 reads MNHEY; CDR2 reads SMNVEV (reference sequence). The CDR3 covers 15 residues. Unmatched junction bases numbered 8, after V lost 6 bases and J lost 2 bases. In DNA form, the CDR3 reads TGTGCCAGCAGACACGGACAGGGAATAAACACTGAAGCTTTCTTT. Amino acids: CASRHGQGINTEAFF.

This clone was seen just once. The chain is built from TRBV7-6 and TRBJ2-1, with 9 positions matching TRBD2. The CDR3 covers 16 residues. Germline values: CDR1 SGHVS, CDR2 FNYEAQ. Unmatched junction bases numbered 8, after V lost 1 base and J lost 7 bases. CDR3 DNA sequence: TGTGCCAGCAGCTTAGTTTCGGCGGGAGGGTTGAATGAGCAGTTCTTC. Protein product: CASSLVSAGGLNEQFF. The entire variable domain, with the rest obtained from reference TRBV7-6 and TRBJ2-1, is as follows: GAGVSQSPRYKVTKRGQDVALRCDPISGHVSLYWYRQALGQGPEFLTYFNYEAQQDKSGLPNDRFSAERPEGSISTLTIQRTEQRDSAMYRCASSLVSAGGLNEQFFGPGTRLTVL.

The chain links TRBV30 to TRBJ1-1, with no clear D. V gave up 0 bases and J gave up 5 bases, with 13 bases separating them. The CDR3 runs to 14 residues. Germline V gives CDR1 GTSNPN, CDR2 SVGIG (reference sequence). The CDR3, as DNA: TGTGCCTGGAGTGTTGGGCAGCCCCGGACTGAAGCTTTCTTT. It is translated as CAWSVGQPRTEAFF.

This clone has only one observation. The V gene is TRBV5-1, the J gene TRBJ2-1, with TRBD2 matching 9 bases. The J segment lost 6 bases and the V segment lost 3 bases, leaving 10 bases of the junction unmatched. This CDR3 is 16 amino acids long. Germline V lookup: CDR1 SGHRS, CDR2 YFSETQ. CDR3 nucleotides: TGCGCCAGCAGCTGGGCCTCTGGCGGGGGGGCCAATGAGCAGTTCTTC. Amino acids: CASSWASGGGANEQFF.

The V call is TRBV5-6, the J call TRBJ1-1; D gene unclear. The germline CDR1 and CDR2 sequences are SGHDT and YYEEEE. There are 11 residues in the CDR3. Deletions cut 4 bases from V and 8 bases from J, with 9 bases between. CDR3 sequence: CASSDSEEAFF. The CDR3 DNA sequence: TGTGCCAGCAGCGACTCAGAAGAAGCTTTCTTT.

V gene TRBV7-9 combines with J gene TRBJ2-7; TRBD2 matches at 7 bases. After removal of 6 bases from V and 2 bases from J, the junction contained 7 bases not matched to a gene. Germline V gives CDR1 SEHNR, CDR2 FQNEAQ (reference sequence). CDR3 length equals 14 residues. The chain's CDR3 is CASSDLADPYEQYF. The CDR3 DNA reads TGTGCCAGCAGTGATCTAGCGGATCCCTACGAGCAGTACTTC. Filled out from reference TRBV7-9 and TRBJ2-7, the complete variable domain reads DTGVSQNPRHKITKRGQNVTFRCDPISEHNRLYWYRQTLGQGPEFLTYFQNEAQLEKSRLLSDRFSAERPKGSFSTLEIQRTEQGDSAMYLCASSDLADPYEQYFGPGTRLTVT.

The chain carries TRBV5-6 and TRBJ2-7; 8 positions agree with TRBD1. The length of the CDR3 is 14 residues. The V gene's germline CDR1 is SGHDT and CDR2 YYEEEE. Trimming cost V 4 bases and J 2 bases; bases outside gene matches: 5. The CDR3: CASSRTGNTYEQYF. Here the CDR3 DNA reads TGTGCCAGCAGCCGGACAGGGAATACCTACGAGCAGTACTTC.

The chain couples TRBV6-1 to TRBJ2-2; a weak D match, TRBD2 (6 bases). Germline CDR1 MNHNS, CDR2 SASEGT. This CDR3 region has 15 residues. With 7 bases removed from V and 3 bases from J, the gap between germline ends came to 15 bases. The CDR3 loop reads CASTMDYPDTGELFF. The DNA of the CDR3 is TGTGCCAGCACCATGGACTATCCGGACACCGGGGAGCTGTTTTTT.

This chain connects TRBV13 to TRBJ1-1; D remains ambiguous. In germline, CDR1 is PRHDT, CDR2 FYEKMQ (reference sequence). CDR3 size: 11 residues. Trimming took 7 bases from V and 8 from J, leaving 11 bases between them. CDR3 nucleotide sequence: TGTGCCAGCATCGATGGGTGGGAAGCTTTCTTT. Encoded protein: CASIDGWEAFF.